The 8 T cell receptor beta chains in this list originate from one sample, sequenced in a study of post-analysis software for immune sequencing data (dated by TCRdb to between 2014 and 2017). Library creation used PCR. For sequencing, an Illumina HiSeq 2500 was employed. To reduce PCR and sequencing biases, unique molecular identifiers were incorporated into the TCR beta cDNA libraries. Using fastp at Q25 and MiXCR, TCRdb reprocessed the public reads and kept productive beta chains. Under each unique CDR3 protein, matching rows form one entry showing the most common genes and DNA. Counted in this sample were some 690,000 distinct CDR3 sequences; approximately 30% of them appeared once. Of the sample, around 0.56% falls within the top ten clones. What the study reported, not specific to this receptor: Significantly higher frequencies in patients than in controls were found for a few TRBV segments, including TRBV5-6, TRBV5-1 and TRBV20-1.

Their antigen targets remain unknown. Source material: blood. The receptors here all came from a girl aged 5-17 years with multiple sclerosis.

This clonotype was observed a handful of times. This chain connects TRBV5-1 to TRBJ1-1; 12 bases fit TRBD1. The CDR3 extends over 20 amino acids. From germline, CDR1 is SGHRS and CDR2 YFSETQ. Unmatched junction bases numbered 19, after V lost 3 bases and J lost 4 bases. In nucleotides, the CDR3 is TGCGCCAGCAGCTCCTGGATCCGAGCCGGGACAGGGGGCTGGGGCACTGAAGCTTTCTTT. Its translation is CASSSWIRAGTGGWGTEAFF.

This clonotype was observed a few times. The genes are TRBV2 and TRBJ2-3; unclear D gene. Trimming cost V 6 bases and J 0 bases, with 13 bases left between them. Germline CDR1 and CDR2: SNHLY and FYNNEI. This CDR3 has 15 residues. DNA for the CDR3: TGTGCCAGCAGGTCGACGGACGATAGCACAGATACGCAGTATTTT. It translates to CASRSTDDSTDTQYF.

The DNA for the CDR3 is TGCAGTGCTAGTCCCGGCAGGCTGAACACTGAAGCTTTCTTT. This encodes CSASPGRLNTEAFF. This sequence joins TRBV20-1 and TRBJ1-1; D gene ambiguous. CDR1 and CDR2 from the germline V gene are DFQATT and SNEGSKA (reference sequence). This CDR3 region has 14 residues. V lost 3 bases and J 0 bases, leaving 11 bases between the germline ends.

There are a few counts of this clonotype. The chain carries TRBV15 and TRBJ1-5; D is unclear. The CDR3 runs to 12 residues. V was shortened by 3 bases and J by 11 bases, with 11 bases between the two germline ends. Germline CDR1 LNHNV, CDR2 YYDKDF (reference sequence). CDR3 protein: CATSRGLSSQHF. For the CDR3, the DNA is TGTGCCACCAGCAGGGGCCTTTCTTCCCAGCATTTT. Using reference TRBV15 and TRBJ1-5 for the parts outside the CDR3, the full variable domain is DAMVIQNPRYQVTQFGKPVTLSCSQTLNHNVMYWYQQKSSQAPKLLFHYYDKDFNNEADTPDNFQSRRPNTSFCFLDIRSPGLGDTAMYLCATSRGLSSQHFGDGTRLSIL.

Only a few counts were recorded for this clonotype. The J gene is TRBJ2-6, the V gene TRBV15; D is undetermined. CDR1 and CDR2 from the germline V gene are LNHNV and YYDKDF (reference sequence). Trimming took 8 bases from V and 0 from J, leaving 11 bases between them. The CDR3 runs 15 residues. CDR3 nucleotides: TGTGCCACCGAGGCAGGTCGCTCTGGGGCCAACGTCCTGACTTTC. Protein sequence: CATEAGRSGANVLTF.

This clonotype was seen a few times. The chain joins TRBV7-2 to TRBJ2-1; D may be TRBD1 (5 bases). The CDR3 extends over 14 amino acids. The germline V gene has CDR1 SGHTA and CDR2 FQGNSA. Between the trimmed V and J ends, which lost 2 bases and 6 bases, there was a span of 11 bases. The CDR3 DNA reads TGTGCCAGCAGCTTACGGCGGCAGGGCAATGAGCAGTTCTTC. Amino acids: CASSLRRQGNEQFF.

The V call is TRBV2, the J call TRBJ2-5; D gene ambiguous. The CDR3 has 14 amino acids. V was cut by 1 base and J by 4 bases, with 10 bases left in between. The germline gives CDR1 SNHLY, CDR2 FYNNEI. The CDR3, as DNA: TGTGCCAGCAGTGAAGGGCAGATAAGAGAGACCCAGTACTTC. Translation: CASSEGQIRETQYF. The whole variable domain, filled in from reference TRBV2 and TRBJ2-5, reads EPEVTQTPSHQVTQMGQEVILRCVPISNHLYFYWYRQILGQKVEFLVSFYNNEISEKSEIFDDQFSVERPDGSNFTLKIRSTKLEDSAMYFCASSEGQIRETQYFGPGTRLLVL.

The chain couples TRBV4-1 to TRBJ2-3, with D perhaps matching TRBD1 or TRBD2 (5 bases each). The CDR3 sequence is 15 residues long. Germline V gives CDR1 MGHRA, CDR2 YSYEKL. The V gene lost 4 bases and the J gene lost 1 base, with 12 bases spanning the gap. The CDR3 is CASSPRDGGTDTQYF. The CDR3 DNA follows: TGCGCCAGCAGCCCTAGGGACGGAGGCACAGATACGCAGTATTTT.